The clone carrying this T cell receptor (beta chain) turned up a few times. The antigen is unknown. This entry belongs to a study of T cell responses to AZD1222 COVID-19 vaccine. The study, taken as a whole, reports: Donors were mostly white British, more females; clonal diversity possibly underestimated. Repertoire collection took place solely once the T cell response had peaked. Spike was spanned by vaccine-associated CD4 TCRs, which were dominant at 160-218 and 743-854.

The CDR3 covers 13 residues. Trimming removed 2 bases at V and 2 bases at J, with 6 bases between. CDR1 and CDR2 (germline): SGHNT, YYREEE (reference sequence). Clones were read by immunoSEQ multiplex PCR, and TCRdb kept only the in-frame ones, dropping some. The profile shows 80,000 to 130,000 clones, 85% to 90% of them singletons. The input for sequencing was peripheral blood, taken on day 0 of AZD1222 vaccination. The V and J genes are TRBV5-4 and TRBJ2-3, with no clear D. This clonotype originated in an adult in good health. The CDR3 nucleotides are TGTGCCAGCAGCTTTCGGGCCACAGATACGCAGTATTTT. Amino acids: CASSFRATDTQYF.